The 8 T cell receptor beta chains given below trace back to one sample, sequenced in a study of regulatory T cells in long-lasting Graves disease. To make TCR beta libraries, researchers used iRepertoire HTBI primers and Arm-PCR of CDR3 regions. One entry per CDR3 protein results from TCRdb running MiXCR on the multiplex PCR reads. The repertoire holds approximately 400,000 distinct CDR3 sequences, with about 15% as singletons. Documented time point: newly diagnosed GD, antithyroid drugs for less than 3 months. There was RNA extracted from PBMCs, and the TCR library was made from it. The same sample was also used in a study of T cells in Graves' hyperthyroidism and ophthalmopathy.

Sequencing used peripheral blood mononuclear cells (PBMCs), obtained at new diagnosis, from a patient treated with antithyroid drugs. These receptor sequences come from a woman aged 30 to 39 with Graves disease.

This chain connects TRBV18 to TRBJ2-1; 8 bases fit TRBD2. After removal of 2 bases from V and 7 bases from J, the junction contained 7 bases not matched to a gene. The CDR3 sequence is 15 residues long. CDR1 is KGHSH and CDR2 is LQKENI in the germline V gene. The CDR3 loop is CASSPSSGSGNEQFF. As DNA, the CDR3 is TGTGCCAGCTCACCATCCAGCGGGAGTGGTAATGAGCAGTTCTTC.

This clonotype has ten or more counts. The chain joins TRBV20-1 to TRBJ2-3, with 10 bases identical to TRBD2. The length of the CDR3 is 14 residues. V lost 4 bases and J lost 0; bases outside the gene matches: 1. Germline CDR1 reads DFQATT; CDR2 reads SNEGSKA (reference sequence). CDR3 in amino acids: CSANSGGSTDTQYF. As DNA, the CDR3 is TGCAGTGCTAATAGCGGGGGGAGCACAGATACGCAGTATTTT.

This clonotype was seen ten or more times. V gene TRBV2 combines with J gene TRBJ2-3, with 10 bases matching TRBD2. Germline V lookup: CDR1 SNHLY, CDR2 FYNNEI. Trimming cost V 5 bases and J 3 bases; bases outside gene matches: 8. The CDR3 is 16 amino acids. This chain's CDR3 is CASSFSGRTRTDTQYF. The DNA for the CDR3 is TGTGCCAGCAGTTTTAGCGGGAGGACGAGGACAGATACGCAGTATTTT.

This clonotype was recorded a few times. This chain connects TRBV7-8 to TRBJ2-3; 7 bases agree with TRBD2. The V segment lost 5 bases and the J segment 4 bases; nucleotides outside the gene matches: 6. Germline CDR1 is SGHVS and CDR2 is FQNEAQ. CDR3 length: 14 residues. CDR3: CASSQQRGSDTQYF. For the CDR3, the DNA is TGTGCCAGCAGCCAGCAGCGGGGATCAGATACGCAGTATTTT.

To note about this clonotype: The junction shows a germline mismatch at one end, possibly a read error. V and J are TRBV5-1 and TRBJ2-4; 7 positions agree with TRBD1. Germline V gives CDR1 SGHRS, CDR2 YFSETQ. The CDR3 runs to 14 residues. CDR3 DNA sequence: TGTGCCAGCAGCTACCGGGACAGACCCAACATTCAGTACTTC. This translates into CASSYRDRPNIQYF.

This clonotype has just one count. CDR3 region: CASSLPPSSGITGELFF. The DNA of the CDR3 is TGTGCCAGCAGCCTTCCCCCTTCGAGCGGGATCACCGGGGAGCTGTTTTTT. The chain joins TRBV2 to TRBJ2-2; 7 bases fit TRBD2. The length of the CDR3 is 17 residues. From germline, CDR1 is SNHLY and CDR2 FYNNEI. The trim removed 6 bases at V and 4 bases at J, leaving 14 bases unmatched.

Written as DNA, the CDR3 is TGCAGCGCCCACAGGGCCGGGGAGCTGTTTTTT. It specifies CSAHRAGELFF. This chain connects TRBV29-1 to TRBJ2-2, with TRBD1 as a possible D gene (6 bases). Germline CDR1 is SQVTM and CDR2 is ANQGSEA. With 7 bases removed from V and 6 bases from J, the gap between germline ends came to 9 bases. The CDR3 is 11 residues long.

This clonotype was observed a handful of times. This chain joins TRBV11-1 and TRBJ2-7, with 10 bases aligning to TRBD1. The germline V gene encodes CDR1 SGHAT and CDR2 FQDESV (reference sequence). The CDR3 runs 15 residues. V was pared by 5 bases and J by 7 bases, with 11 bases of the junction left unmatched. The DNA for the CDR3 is TGTGCCAGCAGCCCCGGGACAGGGGTCTTATGGGAGCAGTACTTC. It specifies CASSPGTGVLWEQYF. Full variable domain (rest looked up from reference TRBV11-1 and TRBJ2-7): EAEVAQSPRYKITEKSQAVAFWCDPISGHATLYWYRQILGQGPELLVQFQDESVVDDSQLPKDRFSAERLKGVDSTLKIQPAELGDSAMYLCASSPGTGVLWEQYFGPGTRLTVT.